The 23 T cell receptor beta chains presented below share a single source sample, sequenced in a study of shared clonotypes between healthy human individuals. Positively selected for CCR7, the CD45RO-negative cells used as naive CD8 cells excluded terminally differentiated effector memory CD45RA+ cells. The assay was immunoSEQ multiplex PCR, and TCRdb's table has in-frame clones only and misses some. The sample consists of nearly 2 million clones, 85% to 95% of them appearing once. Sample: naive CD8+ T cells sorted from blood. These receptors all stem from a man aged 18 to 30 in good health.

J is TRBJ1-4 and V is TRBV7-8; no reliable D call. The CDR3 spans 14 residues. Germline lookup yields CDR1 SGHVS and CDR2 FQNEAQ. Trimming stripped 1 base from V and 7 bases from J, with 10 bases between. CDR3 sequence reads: CASSLGGGGEKLFF. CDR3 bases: TGTGCCAGCAGCTTAGGAGGAGGTGGTGAAAAACTGTTTTTT.

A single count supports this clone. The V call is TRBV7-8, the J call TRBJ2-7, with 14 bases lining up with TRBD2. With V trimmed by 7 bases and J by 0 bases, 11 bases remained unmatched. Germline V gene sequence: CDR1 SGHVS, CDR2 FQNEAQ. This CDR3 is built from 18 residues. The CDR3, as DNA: TGTGCCAGCACTATGGGACTAGCGGGAGCCTTCAGCTCCTACGAGCAGTACTTC. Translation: CASTMGLAGAFSSYEQYF.

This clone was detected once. DNA for the CDR3: TGTGCCAGCAGCTATAAAGGGGTCGATTCACCCCTCCACTTT. Translating it yields CASSYKGVDSPLHF. This rearrangement joins TRBV5-4 to TRBJ1-6; possibly TRBD1 for D (5 bases). Germline V CDR1 and CDR2: SGHNT, YYREEE (reference sequence). The CDR3 is 14 amino acids. V lost 3 bases to trimming and J lost 8 bases, with 12 bases between them. Variable domain in full (rest from reference TRBV5-4 and TRBJ1-6): ETGVTQSPTHLIKTRGQQVTLRCSSQSGHNTVSWYQQALGQGPQFIFQYYREEENGRGNFPPRFSGLQFPNYSSELNVNALELDDSALYLCASSYKGVDSPLHFGNGTRLTVT.

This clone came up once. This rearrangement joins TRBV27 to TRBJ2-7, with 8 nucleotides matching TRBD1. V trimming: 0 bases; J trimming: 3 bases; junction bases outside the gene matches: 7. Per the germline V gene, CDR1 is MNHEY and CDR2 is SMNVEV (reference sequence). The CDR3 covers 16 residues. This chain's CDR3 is CASSLSQGAVFYEQYF. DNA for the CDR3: TGTGCCAGCAGTTTATCCCAGGGGGCGGTTTTCTACGAGCAGTACTTC.

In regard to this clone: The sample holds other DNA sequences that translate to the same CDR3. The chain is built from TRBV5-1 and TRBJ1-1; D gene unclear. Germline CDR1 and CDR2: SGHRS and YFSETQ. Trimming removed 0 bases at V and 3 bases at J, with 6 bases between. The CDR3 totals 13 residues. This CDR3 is CASSLAGYTEAFF. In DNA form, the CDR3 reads TGCGCCAGCAGCTTGGCGGGTTACACTGAAGCTTTCTTT.

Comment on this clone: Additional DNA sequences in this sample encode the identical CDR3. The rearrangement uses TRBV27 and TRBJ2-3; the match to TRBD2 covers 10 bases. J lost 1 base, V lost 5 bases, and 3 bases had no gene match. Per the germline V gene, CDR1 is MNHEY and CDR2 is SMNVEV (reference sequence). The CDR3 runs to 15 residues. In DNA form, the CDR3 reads TGTGCCAGCAGTCTCCTAGCGGGGGGCACAGATACGCAGTATTTT. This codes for CASSLLAGGTDTQYF.

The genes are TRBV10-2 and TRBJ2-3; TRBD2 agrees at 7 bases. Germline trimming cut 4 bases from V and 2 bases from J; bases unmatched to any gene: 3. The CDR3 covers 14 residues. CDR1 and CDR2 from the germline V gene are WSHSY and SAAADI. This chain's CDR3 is CASSVREDTDTQYF. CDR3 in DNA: TGCGCCAGCAGTGTACGGGAGGACACAGATACGCAGTATTTT.

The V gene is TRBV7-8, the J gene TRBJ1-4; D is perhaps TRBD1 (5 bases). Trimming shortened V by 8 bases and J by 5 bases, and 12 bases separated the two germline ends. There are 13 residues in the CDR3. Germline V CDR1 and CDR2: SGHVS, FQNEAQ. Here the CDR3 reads CASSGKMNEKLFF. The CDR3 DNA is TGTGCCAGCTCAGGGAAAATGAATGAAAAACTGTTTTTT. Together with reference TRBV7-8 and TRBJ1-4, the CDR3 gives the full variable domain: GAGVSQSPRYKVAKRGQDVALRCDPISGHVSLFWYQQALGQGPEFLTYFQNEAQLDKSGLPSDRFFAERPEGSVSTLKIQRTQQEDSAVYLCASSGKMNEKLFFGSGTQLSVL.

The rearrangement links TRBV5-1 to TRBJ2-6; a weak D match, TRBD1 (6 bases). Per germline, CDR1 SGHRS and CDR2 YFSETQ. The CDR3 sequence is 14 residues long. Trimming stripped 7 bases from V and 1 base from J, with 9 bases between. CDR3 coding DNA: TGCGCCAGCTTAGGGACATCTGGGGCCAACGTCCTGACTTTC. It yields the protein CASLGTSGANVLTF.

CDR3 sequence reads: CATSLPGQGVEKLFF. The CDR3 DNA reads TGTGCCACCAGCCTGCCGGGACAGGGGGTTGAAAAACTGTTTTTT. V usage is TRBV15 and J usage is TRBJ1-4; 11 bases are shared with TRBD1. The CDR3 length is 15 residues. V lost 5 bases and J lost 7; bases outside the gene matches: 6. Germline CDR1 LNHNV, CDR2 YYDKDF (reference sequence).

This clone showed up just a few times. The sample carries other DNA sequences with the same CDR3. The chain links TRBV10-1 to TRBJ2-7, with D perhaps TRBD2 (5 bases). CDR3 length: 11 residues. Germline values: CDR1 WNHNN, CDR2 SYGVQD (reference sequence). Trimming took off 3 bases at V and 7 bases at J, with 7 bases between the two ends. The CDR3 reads CASSDGGEQYF. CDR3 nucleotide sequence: TGCGCCAGCAGTGACGGAGGAGAGCAGTACTTC.

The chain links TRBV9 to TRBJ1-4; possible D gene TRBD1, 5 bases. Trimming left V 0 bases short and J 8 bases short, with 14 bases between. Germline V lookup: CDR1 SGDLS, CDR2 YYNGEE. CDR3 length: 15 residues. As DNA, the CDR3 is TGTGCCAGCAGCGTAGACTGGGGGGTAGGAGAAAAACTGTTTTTT. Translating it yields CASSVDWGVGEKLFF.

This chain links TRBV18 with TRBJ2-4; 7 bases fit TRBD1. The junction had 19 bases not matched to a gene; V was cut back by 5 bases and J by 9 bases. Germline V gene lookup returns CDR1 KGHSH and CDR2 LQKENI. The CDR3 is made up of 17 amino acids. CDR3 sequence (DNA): TGTGCCAGCTCAGCGCCGGGACAGAATAGGGAGTTGTCCATTCAGTACTTC. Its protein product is CASSAPGQNRELSIQYF. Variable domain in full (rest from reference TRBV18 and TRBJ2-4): NAGVMQNPRHLVRRRGQEARLRCSPMKGHSHVYWYRQLPEEGLKFMVYLQKENIIDESGMPKERFSAEFPKEGPSILRIQQVVRGDSAAYFCASSAPGQNRELSIQYFGAGTRLSVL.

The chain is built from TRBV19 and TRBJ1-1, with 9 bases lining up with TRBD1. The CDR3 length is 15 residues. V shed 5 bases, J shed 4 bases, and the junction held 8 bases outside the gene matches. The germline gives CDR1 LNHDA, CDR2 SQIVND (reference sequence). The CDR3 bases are TGTGCCAGTAGTCCCCGGACAGGGGTTTCCACTGAAGCTTTCTTT. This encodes CASSPRTGVSTEAFF.

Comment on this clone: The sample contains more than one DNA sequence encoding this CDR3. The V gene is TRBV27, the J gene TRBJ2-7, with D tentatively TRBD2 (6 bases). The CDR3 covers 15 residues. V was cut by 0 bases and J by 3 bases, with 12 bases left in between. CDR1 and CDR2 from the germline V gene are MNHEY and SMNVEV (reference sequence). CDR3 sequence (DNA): TGTGCCAGCAGTTTATCGGGGCAGGGAGGCTACGAGCAGTACTTC. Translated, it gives CASSLSGQGGYEQYF.

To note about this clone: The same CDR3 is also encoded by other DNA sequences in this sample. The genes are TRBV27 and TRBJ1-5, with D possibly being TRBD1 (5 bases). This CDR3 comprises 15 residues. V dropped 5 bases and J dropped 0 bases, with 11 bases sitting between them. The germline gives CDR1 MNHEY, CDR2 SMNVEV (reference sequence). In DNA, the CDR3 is TGTGCCAGCAGTCCGGGGGGGGGTAGCAATCAGCCCCAGCATTTT. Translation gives CASSPGGGSNQPQHF.

CDR3 sequence: CASSYSQNGYTF. CDR3 bases: TGTGCCAGCAGTTACTCACAGAATGGCTACACCTTC. This chain connects TRBV6-5 to TRBJ1-2; unclear D gene. V lost 0 bases to trimming and J lost 6 bases, with 5 bases between them. This CDR3 contains 12 residues. Per the germline V gene, CDR1 is MNHEY and CDR2 is SVGAGI.

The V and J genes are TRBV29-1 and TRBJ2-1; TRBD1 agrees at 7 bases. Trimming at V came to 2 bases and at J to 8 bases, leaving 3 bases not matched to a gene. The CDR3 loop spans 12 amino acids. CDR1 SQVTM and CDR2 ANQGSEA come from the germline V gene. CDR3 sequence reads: CSVEKQGYEQFF. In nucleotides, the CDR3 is TGCAGCGTTGAAAAACAGGGGTATGAGCAGTTCTTC.

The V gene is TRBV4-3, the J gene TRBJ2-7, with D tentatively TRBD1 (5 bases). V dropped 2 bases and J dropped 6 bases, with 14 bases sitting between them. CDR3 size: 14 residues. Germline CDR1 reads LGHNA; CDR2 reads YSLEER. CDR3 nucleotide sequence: TGCGCCAGCAGCCAATTCTCTTCTAGGGGCGAGCAGTACTTC. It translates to CASSQFSSRGEQYF.

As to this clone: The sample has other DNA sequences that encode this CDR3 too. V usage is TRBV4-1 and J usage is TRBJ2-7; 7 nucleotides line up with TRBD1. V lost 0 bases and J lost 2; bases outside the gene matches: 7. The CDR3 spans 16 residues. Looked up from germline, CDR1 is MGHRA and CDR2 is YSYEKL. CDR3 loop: CASSQDRRQGAYEQYF. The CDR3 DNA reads TGCGCCAGCAGCCAAGATAGAAGACAGGGTGCCTACGAGCAGTACTTC.

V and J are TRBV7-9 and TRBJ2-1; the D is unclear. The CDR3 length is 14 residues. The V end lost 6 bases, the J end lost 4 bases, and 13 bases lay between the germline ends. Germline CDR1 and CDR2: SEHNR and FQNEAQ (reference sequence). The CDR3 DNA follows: TGTGCCAGCAGTTATATGACTCTATACAATGAGCAGTTCTTC. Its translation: CASSYMTLYNEQFF.

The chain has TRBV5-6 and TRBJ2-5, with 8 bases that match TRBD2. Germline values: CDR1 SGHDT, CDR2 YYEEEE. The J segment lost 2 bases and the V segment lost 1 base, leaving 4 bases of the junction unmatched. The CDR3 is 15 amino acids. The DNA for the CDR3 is TGTGCCAGCAGCTTGAGAGCGGGAGCACAAGAGACCCAGTACTTC. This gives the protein CASSLRAGAQETQYF.

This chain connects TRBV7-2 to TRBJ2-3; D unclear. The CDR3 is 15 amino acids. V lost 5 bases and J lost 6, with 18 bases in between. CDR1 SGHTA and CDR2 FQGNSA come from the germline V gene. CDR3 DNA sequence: TGTGCCAGCAGCCCACGGACCCCAATAGGTGATACGCAGTATTTT. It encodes CASSPRTPIGDTQYF.